This TCR beta chain was identified in a study of cytomegalovirus exposure and HLA in healthy donors. Study findings and constraints: Investigators reported around 150 TCR beta chains as tied to cytomegalovirus. What TCR beta sequences reportedly achieved was accurate prediction of HLA-A and HLA-B alleles in most subjects.

The CDR3 spans 16 residues. The ends lost 6 bases at V and 4 bases at J; junction bases unmatched: 12. Germline CDR1 is ENHRY and CDR2 is SYGVKD. This clone was seen once. Its antigen remains unknown. Amplification used 60 Vbeta primers and 13 Jbeta primers. Generated by immunoSEQ multiplex PCR, the TCRdb table keeps only in-frame clones and is missing some. Here the sample spans around 120,000 clones, just over 70% being singletons. The receptor comes from a woman aged 60-70 years in good health and CMV-seropositive. Sample: PBMCs. The genes are TRBV10-3 and TRBJ1-1; 9 bases line up with TRBD1. In DNA, the CDR3 is TGTGCCATCAGAGGTTCAAGGACAGGGGTTACCACTGAAGCTTTCTTT. Protein: CAIRGSRTGVTTEAFF.